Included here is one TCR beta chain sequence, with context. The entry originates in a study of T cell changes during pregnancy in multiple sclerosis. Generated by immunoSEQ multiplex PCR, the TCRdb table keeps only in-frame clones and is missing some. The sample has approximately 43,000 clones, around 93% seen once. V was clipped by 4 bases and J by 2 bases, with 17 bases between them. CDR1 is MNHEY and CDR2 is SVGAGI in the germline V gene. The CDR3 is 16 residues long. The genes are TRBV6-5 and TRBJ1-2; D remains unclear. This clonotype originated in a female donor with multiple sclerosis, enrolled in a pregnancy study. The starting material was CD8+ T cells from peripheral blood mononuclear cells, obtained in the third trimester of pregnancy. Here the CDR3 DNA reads TGTGCCAGCAGTTCGGGGATCAGAGAGAGCAACTATGGCTACACCTTC. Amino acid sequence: CASSSGIRESNYGYTF.